This T cell receptor beta chain was sequenced for a study of blood T cell repertoires in COVID-19. Turning to the study itself: Italy, Spain and the United States were the sources of the convalescent and acute COVID-19 samples. The cDNA or gDNA used as material had been derived from T cells, B-cell-depleted T cells, or PBMCs.

The V segment lost 0 bases and the J segment 4 bases; nucleotides outside the gene matches: 5. CDR1 and CDR2 from the germline V gene are SGHVS and FQNEAQ. CDR3 length: 16 amino acids. Methods used by the authors: Reference gene primer amplification yielded estimated nucleated cell counts. TCRdb's table, derived via immunoSEQ multiplex PCR, lists solely in-frame clones and lacks some. The D gene and trimming were derived from the DNA, and the V and J assignments and clone size from that table. The sample lists roughly 230,000 clones; approximately 80% were seen once. The rearrangement links TRBV7-8 to TRBJ2-3; 9 positions match TRBD2. This TCR was recovered from a woman in her forties or fifties with acute or convalescent COVID-19. The source material was peripheral blood. This chain's CDR3 is CASSLAGGGGADTQYF. CDR3 sequence (DNA): TGTGCCAGCAGCTTAGCGGGTGGCGGGGGGGCAGATACGCAGTATTTT. Variable domain in full (rest from reference TRBV7-8 and TRBJ2-3): GAGVSQSPRYKVAKRGQDVALRCDPISGHVSLFWYQQALGQGPEFLTYFQNEAQLDKSGLPSDRFFAERPEGSVSTLKIQRTQQEDSAVYLCASSLAGGGGADTQYFGPGTRLTVL.